Reported below is one TCR beta chain. CDR1 and CDR2 from the germline V gene are SGHNT and YENEEA. The CDR3 loop spans 14 amino acids. The V segment lost 6 bases and the J segment 2 bases; nucleotides outside the gene matches: 6. The data derive from a study of shared clonotypes between healthy human individuals. Clones were sequenced by immunoSEQ multiplex PCR, and TCRdb holds only the in-frame ones, with some missing. The sample lists roughly 2,500,000 clones; 93% were seen once. This clonotype was sampled from a man between 18 and 35 years old in good health. Some clones in this sample may be carry-over from other donors' samples. V is TRBV11-3 and J is TRBJ2-5; TRBD2 aligns across 7 bases. Specimen: naive CD4+ T cells from PBMCs. Indicated subset: CD45RA+ positively selected. The CDR3 here is CASSGGGAQETQYF. CDR3 DNA: TGTGCCAGCAGTGGGGGAGGGGCTCAAGAGACCCAGTACTTC.